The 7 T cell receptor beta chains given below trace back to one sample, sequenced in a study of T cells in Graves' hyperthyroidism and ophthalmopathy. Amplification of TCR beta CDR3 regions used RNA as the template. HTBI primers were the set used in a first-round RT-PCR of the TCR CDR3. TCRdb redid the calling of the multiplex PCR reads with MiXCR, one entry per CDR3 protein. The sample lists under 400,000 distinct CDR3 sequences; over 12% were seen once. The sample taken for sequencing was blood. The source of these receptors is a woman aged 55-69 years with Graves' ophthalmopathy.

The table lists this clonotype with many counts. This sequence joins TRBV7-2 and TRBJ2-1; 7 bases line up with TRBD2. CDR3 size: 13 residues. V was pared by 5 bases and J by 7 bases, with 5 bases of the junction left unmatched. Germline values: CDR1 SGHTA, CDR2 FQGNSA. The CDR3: CASSHLSGNEQFF. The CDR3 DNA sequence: TGTGCCAGCAGCCACCTTAGCGGGAATGAGCAGTTCTTC.

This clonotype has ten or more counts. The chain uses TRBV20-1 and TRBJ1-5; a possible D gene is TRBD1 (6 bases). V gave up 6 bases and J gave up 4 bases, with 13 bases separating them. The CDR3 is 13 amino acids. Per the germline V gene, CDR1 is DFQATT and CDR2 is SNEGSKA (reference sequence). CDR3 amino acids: CSARTAINQPQHF. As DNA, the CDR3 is TGCAGTGCCCGGACAGCCATTAATCAGCCCCAGCATTTT.

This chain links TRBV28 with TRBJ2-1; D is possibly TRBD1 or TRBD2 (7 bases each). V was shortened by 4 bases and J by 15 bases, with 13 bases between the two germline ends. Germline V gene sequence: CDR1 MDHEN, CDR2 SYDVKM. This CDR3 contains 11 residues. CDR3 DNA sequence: TGTGCCAGCAGTTCAGGGGGGGGTTGGTTCTTC. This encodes CASSSGGGWFF.

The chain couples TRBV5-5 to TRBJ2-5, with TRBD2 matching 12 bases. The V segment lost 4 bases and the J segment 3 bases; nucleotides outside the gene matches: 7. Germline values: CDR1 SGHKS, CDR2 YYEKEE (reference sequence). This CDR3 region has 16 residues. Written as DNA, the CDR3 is TGTGCCAGCAGCCCCGGGACTAGCGGGCCGAAAGAGACCCAGTACTTC. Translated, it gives CASSPGTSGPKETQYF.

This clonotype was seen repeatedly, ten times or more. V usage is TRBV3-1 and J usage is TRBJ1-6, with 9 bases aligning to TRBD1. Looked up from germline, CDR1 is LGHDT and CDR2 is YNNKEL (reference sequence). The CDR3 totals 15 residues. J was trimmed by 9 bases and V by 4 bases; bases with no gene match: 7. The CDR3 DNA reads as TGTGCCAGCAGCCTCCGGACAGGGGTGAGTTCACCCCTCCACTTT. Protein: CASSLRTGVSSPLHF. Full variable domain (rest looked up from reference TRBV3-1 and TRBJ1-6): DTAVSQTPKYLVTQMGNDKSIKCEQNLGHDTMYWYKQDSKKFLKIMFSYNNKELIINETVPNRFSPKSPDKAHLNLHINSLELGDSAVYFCASSLRTGVSSPLHFGNGTRLTVT.

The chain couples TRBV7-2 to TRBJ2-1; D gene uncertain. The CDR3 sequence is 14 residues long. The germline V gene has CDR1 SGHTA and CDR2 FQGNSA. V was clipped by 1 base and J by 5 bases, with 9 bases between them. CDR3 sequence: CASSLDVGHNEQFF. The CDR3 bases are TGTGCCAGCAGCTTAGATGTGGGCCACAATGAGCAGTTCTTC.

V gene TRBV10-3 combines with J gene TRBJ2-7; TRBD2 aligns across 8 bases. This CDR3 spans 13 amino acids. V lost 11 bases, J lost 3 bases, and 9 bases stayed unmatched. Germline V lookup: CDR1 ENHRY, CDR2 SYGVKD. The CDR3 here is CAAGGDILYEQYF. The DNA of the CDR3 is TGTGCCGCCGGGGGGGACATACTCTACGAGCAGTACTTC.